This T cell receptor beta chain was identified in a study of shared clonotypes between healthy human individuals. The J segment lost 4 bases and the V segment lost 4 bases, leaving 6 bases of the junction unmatched. The CDR3 sequence is 15 residues long. In germline, CDR1 is LNHNV, CDR2 YYDKDF (reference sequence). This clone was seen only a few times. Here immunoSEQ multiplex PCR was the method, and the copy in TCRdb shows in-frame clones only, minus some. Here the sample spans fewer than 600,000 clones, 79% being singletons. The clonotype comes from a woman aged 40 to 55 in good health. Some clones in this sample may be carry-over from other donors' samples. The specimen was PBMCs. This chain links TRBV15 with TRBJ2-3; 9 bases are a match to TRBD2. This CDR3 reads CATSISGSGADTQYF. The CDR3, as DNA: TGTGCCACCAGCATTAGCGGGAGCGGGGCAGATACGCAGTATTTT.